This T cell receptor (beta chain) is drawn from a study of T cell responses to AZD1222 COVID-19 vaccine. Regarding the study as a whole: Targets within unmutated variant regions were reportedly found for nearly half of spike-specific TCRs. The study sampled repertoires only after the peak T cell response.

Trimming removed 1 base at V and 10 bases at J, with 19 bases between. The germline gives CDR1 SGHNT, CDR2 YENEEA. The CDR3 is made up of 15 amino acids. Method: immunoSEQ multiplex PCR; TCRdb's copy keeps in-frame clones and lacks some. Among 95,000 to 150,000 clones listed, over 75% were seen once. Concerning this clone: The antigen is undetermined.

This sequence originates from an adult in good health. The chain employs TRBV11-3 and TRBJ1-1, with D possibly being TRBD1 (6 bases). This specimen consisted of peripheral blood, obtained on day 0 of AZD1222 vaccination. CDR3 bases: TGTGCCAGCAGCTTAGGTGGTCCGGACAGTCAAAGAGCTTTCTTT. It encodes CASSLGGPDSQRAFF.